Listed below are T cell receptor beta chains from one sample, sequenced in a study of CXCR3 chemokines and chemotherapy response in bladder cancer. TCRdb processed the PCR reads anew with MiXCR; each CDR3 protein has one entry. This table holds a few thousand distinct CDR3 sequences, 17% found once. This material was acquired from a patient whose treatment included neoadjuvant chemotherapy. These receptor sequences come from a human donor with bladder cancer that did not respond to neoadjuvant chemotherapy. The CDR3 runs from the conserved cysteine through the conserved F or W. The D gene is left open where the match is weak. Sizes are listed as once, few, many or a size class.

J gene | CDR3 length | V gene | D gene | clone size | CDR3 protein | CDR3 DNA
TRBJ2-5 | 11 | TRBV7-2 | . | medium-sized | CASTRWETQYF | TGTGCCAGCACCCGTTGGGAGACCCAGTACTTC
TRBJ1-4 | 14 | TRBV5-6 | . | medium-sized | CASSSWGVGEKLFF | TGTGCCAGCAGTTCCTGGGGTGTAGGAGAAAAACTGTTTTTT
TRBJ1-4 | 14 | TRBV19 | . | large | CATSSAATNEKLFF | TGTGCCACTTCCTCGGCCGCAACTAATGAAAAACTGTTTTTT
TRBJ2-3 | 15 | TRBV6-5 | TRBD2 | medium-sized | CASSYFSGATDTQYF | TGTGCCAGCAGTTACTTTAGCGGGGCCACAGATACGCAGTATTTT
TRBJ2-3 | 14 | TRBV6-5 | . | many | CASSWQAGPATQYF | TGTGCCAGCAGTTGGCAAGCAGGGCCGGCTACGCAGTATTTT
TRBJ2-1 | 15 | TRBV12-3/TRBV12-4 | TRBD2 | medium-sized | CASSFNSGGRNEQFF | TGTGCCAGCAGTTTCAATAGCGGGGGCCGCAATGAGCAGTTCTTC
TRBJ2-1 | 16 | TRBV5-6 | . | medium-sized | CASSRIQGTTWNEQFF | TGTGCCAGCAGCAGAATACAGGGGACTACGTGGAATGAGCAGTTCTTC
TRBJ1-5 | 15 | TRBV6-2/TRBV6-3 | TRBD1 | medium-sized | CASSYADRGHQPQHF | TGTGCCAGCAGTTACGCAGACAGGGGGCATCAGCCCCAGCATTTT
TRBJ2-7 | 17 | TRBV7-2 | TRBD2 | many | CASSFSSGGASSYEQYF | TGTGCCAGCAGCTTTTCTAGCGGGGGGGCCTCGTCCTACGAGCAGTACTTC
TRBJ2-3 | 14 | TRBV5-6 | . | medium-sized | CASSLAAGTDTQYF | TGTGCCAGCAGCTTGGCCGCTGGCACAGATACGCAGTATTTT
TRBJ2-3 | 15 | TRBV30 | TRBD2 | many | CAWSGEGYGADTQYF | TGTGCCTGGTCCGGGGAGGGGTATGGTGCAGATACGCAGTATTTT
TRBJ2-1 | 16 | TRBV7-9 | TRBD1 | many | CASSLNRGRSVNEQFF | TGTGCCAGCAGCTTAAACAGGGGGCGTTCGGTCAATGAGCAGTTCTTC
TRBJ1-4 | 14 | TRBV7-9 | . | many | CASSLLNPDEKLFF | TGTGCCAGCAGCTTATTAAACCCCGATGAAAAACTGTTTTTT
TRBJ1-5 | 14 | TRBV2 | . | few | CASSVGTGNQPQHF | TGTGCCAGCAGTGTGGGGACCGGCAATCAGCCCCAGCATTTT
TRBJ1-6 | 15 | TRBV19 | TRBD1 | medium-sized | CASKTGGAYNSPLHF | TGTGCCAGTAAAACAGGGGGCGCCTATAATTCACCCCTCCACTTT
TRBJ1-3 | 12 | TRBV29-1 | . | many | CSAGAGSGTIYF | TGCAGCGCCGGGGCGGGGAGCGGCACCATATATTTT
TRBJ1-4 | 15 | TRBV19 | TRBD1 | medium-sized | CASRSGGTGNEKLFF | TGTGCCAGCCGAAGTGGTGGGACAGGGAATGAAAAACTGTTTTTT
TRBJ1-6 | 14 | TRBV18 | . | medium-sized | CASSGGGYNSPLHF | TGTGCCAGCTCGGGAGGGGGGTATAATTCACCCCTCCACTTT
TRBJ1-1 | 14 | TRBV2 | TRBD1 | many | CASRQGAEWGEAFF | TGTGCCAGCCGACAGGGGGCGGAATGGGGTGAAGCTTTCTTT
TRBJ1-2 | 14 | TRBV5-6 | TRBD1 | many | CASSQQGLLYGYTF | TGTGCCAGCAGCCAACAGGGGTTACTCTATGGCTACACCTTC
TRBJ2-3 | 18 | TRBV14 | TRBD1 | many | CASSSGGFGTGITDTQYF | TGTGCCAGCAGCTCGGGTGGCTTTGGGACAGGGATAACAGATACGCAGTATTTT